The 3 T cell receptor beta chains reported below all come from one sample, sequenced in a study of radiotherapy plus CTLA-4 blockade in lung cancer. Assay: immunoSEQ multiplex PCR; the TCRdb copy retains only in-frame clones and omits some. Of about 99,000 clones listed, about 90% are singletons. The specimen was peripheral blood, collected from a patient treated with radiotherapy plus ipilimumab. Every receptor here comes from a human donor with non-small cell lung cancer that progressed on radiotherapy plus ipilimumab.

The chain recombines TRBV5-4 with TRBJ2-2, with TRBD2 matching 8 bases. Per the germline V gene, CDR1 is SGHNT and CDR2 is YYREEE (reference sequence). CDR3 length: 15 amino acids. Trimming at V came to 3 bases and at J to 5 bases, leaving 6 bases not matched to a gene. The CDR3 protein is CASSSGTRDTGELFF. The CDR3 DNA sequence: TGTGCCAGCAGCTCCGGGACTAGAGATACCGGGGAGCTGTTTTTT.

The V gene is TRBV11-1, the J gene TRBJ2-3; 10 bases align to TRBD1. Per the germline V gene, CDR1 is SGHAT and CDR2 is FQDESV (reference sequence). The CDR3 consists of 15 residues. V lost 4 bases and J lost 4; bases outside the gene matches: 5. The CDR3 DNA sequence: TGTGCCAGCAGCTCCCCCGGGACAGGGGCAGATACGCAGTATTTT. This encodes CASSSPGTGADTQYF.

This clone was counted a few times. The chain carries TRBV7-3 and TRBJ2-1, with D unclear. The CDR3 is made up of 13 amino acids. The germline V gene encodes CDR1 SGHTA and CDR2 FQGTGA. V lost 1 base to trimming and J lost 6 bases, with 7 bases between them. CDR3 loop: CASSLNSANEQFF. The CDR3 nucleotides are TGTGCCAGCAGCTTAAATAGTGCCAATGAGCAGTTCTTC.